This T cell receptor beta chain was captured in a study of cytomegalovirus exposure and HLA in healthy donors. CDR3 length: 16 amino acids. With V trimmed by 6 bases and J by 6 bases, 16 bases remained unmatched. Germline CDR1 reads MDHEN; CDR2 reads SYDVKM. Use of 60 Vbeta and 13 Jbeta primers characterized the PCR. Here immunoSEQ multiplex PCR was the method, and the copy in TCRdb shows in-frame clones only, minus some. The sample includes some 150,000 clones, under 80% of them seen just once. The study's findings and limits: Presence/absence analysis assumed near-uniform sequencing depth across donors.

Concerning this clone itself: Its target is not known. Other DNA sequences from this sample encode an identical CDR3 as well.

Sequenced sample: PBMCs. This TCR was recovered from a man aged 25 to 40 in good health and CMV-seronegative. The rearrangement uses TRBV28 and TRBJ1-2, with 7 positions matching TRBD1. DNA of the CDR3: TGTGCCAGCAGCCCACGGACAGGAGGGTTAATTCATGGCTACACCTTC. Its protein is CASSPRTGGLIHGYTF.